This T cell receptor (beta chain) was identified in a study of response to subunit inactivated influenza vaccine. The study's findings and limits: Authors suggested that a seasonal influenza vaccination recruits few new T cells each time.

Trimming removed 5 bases from V and 8 bases from J; junction bases left unmatched: 12. This CDR3 has 15 residues. Looked up from germline, CDR1 is SGHTA and CDR2 is FQGNSA. MiXCR was run by TCRdb on the RT-PCR reads, yielding one entry per CDR3 protein. This table has hundreds of thousands of distinct CDR3 sequences, about 8% appearing once. A few counts support this clonotype. What it recognizes is unknown. The receptor was isolated from a man aged 50-75 years who received an inactivated influenza vaccine. The chain couples TRBV7-2 to TRBJ2-1; 7 bases map to TRBD2. The sample here was PBMCs from blood, taken about 24 months after vaccination. Here the CDR3 DNA reads TGTGCCAGCAGCCCCGGGGGTCGGGGAGGGCATGAGCAGTTCTTC. Translated, it gives CASSPGGRGGHEQFF.